This T cell receptor beta chain was captured by sequencing in a study of patients with pleural tuberculosis. TCRdb re-analysed the reads in MiXCR, keeping a single row per CDR3 protein. This table holds roughly 27,000 distinct CDR3 sequences, roughly 18% found once. With regard to this clonotype: Possible read error: a much larger clone is one base away.

CDR1 is KGHSH, CDR2 LQKENI, per germline. This CDR3 has 13 residues. V usage is TRBV18 and J usage is TRBJ2-7, with TRBD1 identical over 9 bases. The receptor was isolated from a human donor with pleural tuberculosis. What was sequenced was peripheral blood. Here the CDR3 DNA reads TGTGCCGGCTCACCACGGACAGGGGACGAGCAGTACTTC. This sequence encodes CAGSPRTGDEQYF.